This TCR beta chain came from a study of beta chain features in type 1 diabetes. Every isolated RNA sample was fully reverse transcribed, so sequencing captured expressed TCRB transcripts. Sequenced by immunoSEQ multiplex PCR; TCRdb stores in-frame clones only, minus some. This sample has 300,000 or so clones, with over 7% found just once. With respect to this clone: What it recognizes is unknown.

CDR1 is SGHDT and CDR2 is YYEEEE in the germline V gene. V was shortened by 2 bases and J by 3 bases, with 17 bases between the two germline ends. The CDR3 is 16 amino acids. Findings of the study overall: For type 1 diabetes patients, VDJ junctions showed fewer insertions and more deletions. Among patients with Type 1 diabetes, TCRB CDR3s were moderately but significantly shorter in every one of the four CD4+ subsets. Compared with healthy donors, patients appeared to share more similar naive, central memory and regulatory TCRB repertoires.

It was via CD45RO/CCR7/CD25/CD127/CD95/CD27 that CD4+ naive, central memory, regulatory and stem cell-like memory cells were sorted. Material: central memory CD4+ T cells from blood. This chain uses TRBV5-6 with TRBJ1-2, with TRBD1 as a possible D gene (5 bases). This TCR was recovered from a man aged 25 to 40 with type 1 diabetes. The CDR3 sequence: CASSLSGRKNDYGYTF. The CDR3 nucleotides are TGTGCCAGCAGCTTATCGGGGCGCAAGAATGACTATGGCTACACCTTC.